These 10 T cell receptor beta chains originate from one sample sequenced in a study of OX40 agonist ivuxolimab in advanced cancers. TCRdb's copy holds only in-frame clones and misses some; the assay was immunoSEQ multiplex PCR. The sample holds tens of thousands of clones, approximately 84% seen once. Sequencing used CD4+ or CD8+ T cells sorted from blood, obtained in a trial of the OX40 agonist ivuxolimab. Receptors were obtained from an adult with an advanced solid tumor such as melanoma, head and neck, liver or kidney cancer.

The J gene is TRBJ2-1, the V gene TRBV7-2; D ambiguous. The V and J ends lost 0 bases and 5 bases respectively, with 11 bases between them. Germline CDR1 reads SGHTA; CDR2 reads FQGNSA. This CDR3 has 15 amino acids. CDR3 region: CASSLAGARDNEQFF. The DNA for the CDR3 is TGTGCCAGCAGCTTAGCAGGTGCTAGGGACAATGAGCAGTTCTTC.

The chain uses TRBV6-6 and TRBJ1-5; 7 bases agree with TRBD1. This CDR3 is 16 amino acids long. The V segment lost 7 bases and the J segment 7 bases; nucleotides outside the gene matches: 16. Per the germline V gene, CDR1 is MNHNY and CDR2 is SVGAGI (reference sequence). The CDR3 loop reads CASNARTGTGHQPQHF. CDR3 DNA sequence: TGTGCCAGCAATGCGCGGACAGGAACGGGTCACCAGCCCCAGCATTTT.

The rearrangement joins TRBV28 to TRBJ2-5, with 7 bases fitting TRBD1. CDR1 is MDHEN and CDR2 is SYDVKM in the germline V gene. J lost 2 bases, V lost 2 bases, and 5 bases had no gene match. The CDR3 length is 15 residues. CDR3 sequence: CASSLRQGQQETQYF. As DNA, the CDR3 is TGTGCCAGCAGTTTAAGACAGGGACAGCAAGAGACCCAGTACTTC.

This clone was found once. V usage is TRBV29-1 and J usage is TRBJ2-5; 7 nucleotides agree with TRBD2. This CDR3 has 12 residues. The germline V gene has CDR1 SQVTM and CDR2 ANQGSEA. V trimming: 6 bases; J trimming: 5 bases; junction bases outside the gene matches: 6. The CDR3 loop reads CSVAGYGETQYF. The CDR3 region has the DNA TGCAGCGTAGCGGGATATGGGGAGACCCAGTACTTC.

The V and J genes are TRBV9 and TRBJ1-2; possible D gene TRBD1, 6 bases. Deletions cut 3 bases from V and 7 bases from J, with 22 bases between. Germline CDR1 is SGDLS and CDR2 is YYNGEE. This CDR3 contains 16 residues. The CDR3 region has the DNA TGTGCCAGCAGCGCACAGGGACTACGAACGACCTCTGGCTACACCTTC. This encodes CASSAQGLRTTSGYTF.

The chain links TRBV2 to TRBJ2-2; 9 positions agree with TRBD2. J gave up 5 bases and V 6 bases, and 10 bases lay outside the gene matches. Per the germline V gene, CDR1 is SNHLY and CDR2 is FYNNEI. This CDR3 region has 16 residues. The CDR3 loop reads CASRQGGLAGTGELFF. The CDR3 DNA reads as TGTGCCAGCAGGCAGGGGGGACTAGCAGGGACCGGGGAGCTGTTTTTT.

The gene calls are TRBV7-3 and TRBJ2-1, with TRBD2 identical over 13 bases. Germline-derived CDR1 and CDR2 are SGHTA and FQGTGA. V trimming: 5 bases; J trimming: 4 bases; junction bases outside the gene matches: 11. The CDR3 loop spans 18 amino acids. CDR3 in DNA: TGTGCCAGCAGCCGAGTCGCCGGACTAGCGGGAGTTTACAATGAGCAGTTCTTC. It encodes CASSRVAGLAGVYNEQFF.

The V and J genes are TRBV4-1 and TRBJ1-2, with D uncertain. The V gene lost 3 bases and the J gene lost 2 bases, with 10 bases spanning the gap. CDR3 length equals 14 residues. In germline, CDR1 is MGHRA, CDR2 YSYEKL. CDR3 bases: TGCGCCAGCAGCCATAGGACCGAGAACTATGGCTACACCTTC. As protein: CASSHRTENYGYTF.

The chain combines TRBV29-1 with TRBJ2-1, with TRBD2 identical over 7 bases. This CDR3 has 12 amino acids. Germline V gene lookup returns CDR1 SQVTM and CDR2 ANQGSEA. The V segment lost 5 bases and the J segment 8 bases; nucleotides outside the gene matches: 6. This CDR3 reads CSVRGGSDEQFF. In DNA, the CDR3 is TGCAGCGTTCGCGGGGGAAGCGATGAGCAGTTCTTC.

The rearrangement joins TRBV7-3 to TRBJ2-5; a weak D match, TRBD2 (7 bases). This CDR3 region has 15 residues. Germline assignment: CDR1 SGHTA and CDR2 FQGTGA. Trimming cost V 2 bases and J 5 bases, with 15 bases left between them. CDR3 loop: CASSLQGRAMETQYF. The CDR3 DNA is TGTGCCAGCAGCTTACAGGGGAGGGCCATGGAGACCCAGTACTTC. Complete variable domain (other parts from reference TRBV7-3 and TRBJ2-5): GAGVSQTPSNKVTEKGKYVELRCDPISGHTALYWYRQSLGQGPEFLIYFQGTGAADDSGLPNDRFFAVRPEGSVSTLKIQRTERGDSAVYLCASSLQGRAMETQYFGPGTRLLVL.